Listed below are T cell receptor beta chains from one sample, sequenced in a study of blood T cell repertoires in COVID-19. The table came from immunoSEQ multiplex PCR; TCRdb's copy has only in-frame clones and leaves some out. The sample records 120,000 to 150,000 clones, around 80% being singletons. Sequencing was done on a sample of peripheral blood. The receptor source for this set is a man between 60 and 70 years old with active or convalescent COVID-19. Both conserved end residues are part of each CDR3. A D gene is named only where the DNA matches it firmly. Clone size is given for some rows only: seen once, a few or many times, or a class if the clone is expanded.

v_call: TRBV29-1
d_call: TRBD1
j_call: TRBJ1-1
clone_size: NA
cdr3_nt: TGCAGCGTTGAAGATCTATACGGACAGGGGGCAACTGAAGCTTTCTTT
cdr3_aa: CSVEDLYGQGATEAFF

v_call: TRBV6-5
d_call: NA
j_call: TRBJ2-3
clone_size: NA
cdr3_nt: TGTGCCAGCACAGCGGTCACAGATACGCAGTATTTT
cdr3_aa: CASTAVTDTQYF

v_call: TRBV28
d_call: NA
j_call: TRBJ1-2
clone_size: NA
cdr3_nt: TGTGCCAGCAGTTTAAACGGGAAGGGCTACACCTTC
cdr3_aa: CASSLNGKGYTF

v_call: TRBV4-3
d_call: NA
j_call: TRBJ2-1
clone_size: once
cdr3_nt: TGCGCCAGCAGCCGCACTGTGGGGCCCGTCAACAATGAGCAGTTCTTC
cdr3_aa: CASSRTVGPVNNEQFF

v_call: TRBV6-1
d_call: TRBD1
j_call: TRBJ1-4
clone_size: NA
cdr3_nt: TGTGCCAGCAGTGATCTCAGGGGGGCGACTAATGAAAAACTGTTTTTT
cdr3_aa: CASSDLRGATNEKLFF

v_call: TRBV4-1
d_call: TRBD1
j_call: TRBJ2-1
clone_size: NA
cdr3_nt: TGCGCCAGCAGTTCCTTTACGGGACAGGTCTACAATGAGCAGTTCTTC
cdr3_aa: CASSSFTGQVYNEQFF

v_call: TRBV9
d_call: NA
j_call: TRBJ1-1
clone_size: NA
cdr3_nt: TGTGCCAGCAGCGTAGGTGGAGGGCACGCTGAAGCTTTCTTT
cdr3_aa: CASSVGGGHAEAFF

v_call: TRBV24-1
d_call: TRBD2
j_call: TRBJ2-1
clone_size: once
cdr3_nt: TGTGCCACCGGGACTAGGAATGGCTGGGAGCAGTTCTTC
cdr3_aa: CATGTRNGWEQFF

v_call: TRBV19
d_call: TRBD2
j_call: TRBJ2-1
clone_size: NA
cdr3_nt: TGTGCCAGTAGTAGGGGGACTAGCGGGAGAAGGGATGAGCAGTTCTTC
cdr3_aa: CASSRGTSGRRDEQFF

v_call: TRBV27
d_call: NA
j_call: TRBJ2-7
clone_size: NA
cdr3_nt: TGTGCCAGCAGTCGCCTGGGGCCCTACGAGCAGTACTTC
cdr3_aa: CASSRLGPYEQYF

v_call: TRBV6-1
d_call: NA
j_call: TRBJ1-4
clone_size: NA
cdr3_nt: TGTGCCAGCAGTGATACGGGGGTTATGACTGAAAAACTGTTTTTT
cdr3_aa: CASSDTGVMTEKLFF

v_call: TRBV30
d_call: NA
j_call: TRBJ1-6
clone_size: NA
cdr3_nt: TGTGCCTGGAACCGGGTGGAGGATTCACCCCTCCACTTT
cdr3_aa: CAWNRVEDSPLHF

v_call: TRBV28
d_call: NA
j_call: TRBJ1-5
clone_size: NA
cdr3_nt: TGTGCCAGCAGTTTAGGGGGCAGGGGAAATCAGCCCCAGCATTTT
cdr3_aa: CASSLGGRGNQPQHF

v_call: TRBV5-5
d_call: NA
j_call: TRBJ2-1
clone_size: NA
cdr3_nt: TGTGCCAGCAGCTTGGTTATCCAGGGGACCTACAATGAGCAGTTCTTC
cdr3_aa: CASSLVIQGTYNEQFF

v_call: TRBV10-3
d_call: TRBD2
j_call: TRBJ2-2
clone_size: NA
cdr3_nt: TGTGCCATCAGTCTACTAGCGGGAGCGTTCACCGGGGAGCTGTTTTTT
cdr3_aa: CAISLLAGAFTGELFF

v_call: TRBV29-1
d_call: NA
j_call: TRBJ2-7
clone_size: NA
cdr3_nt: TGCAGCGTTGGGGCAGGAGGACTCTACGAGCAGTACTTC
cdr3_aa: CSVGAGGLYEQYF

v_call: TRBV5-1
d_call: TRBD2
j_call: TRBJ2-3
clone_size: NA
cdr3_nt: TGCGCCAGCAGCTCTCTGAGCGGGAGTGGTGCAGATACGCAGTATTTT
cdr3_aa: CASSSLSGSGADTQYF

v_call: TRBV7-6
d_call: NA
j_call: TRBJ2-3
clone_size: NA
cdr3_nt: TGTGCCAGCAGGCGACTCGCGGGTGCAGATACGCAGTATTTT
cdr3_aa: CASRRLAGADTQYF